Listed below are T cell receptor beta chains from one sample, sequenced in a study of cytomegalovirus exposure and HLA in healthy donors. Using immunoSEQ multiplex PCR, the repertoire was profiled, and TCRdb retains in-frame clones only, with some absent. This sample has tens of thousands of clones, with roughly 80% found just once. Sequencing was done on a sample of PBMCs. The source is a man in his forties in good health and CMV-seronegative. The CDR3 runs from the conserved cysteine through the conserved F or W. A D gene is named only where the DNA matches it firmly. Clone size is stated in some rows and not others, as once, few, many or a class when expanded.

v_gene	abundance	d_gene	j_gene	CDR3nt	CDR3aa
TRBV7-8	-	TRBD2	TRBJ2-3	TGTGCCAGCAGCTTAGCCCTCCTTAGCGGGGGGGCAGATACGCAGTATTTT	CASSLALLSGGADTQYF
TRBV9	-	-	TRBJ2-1	TGTGCCAGCAGCGTAACCGGGACAACCTACAATGAGCAGTTCTTC	CASSVTGTTYNEQFF
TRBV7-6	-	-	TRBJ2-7	TGTGCCAGCAGCCGGGTTGATGGCTGGGACGAGCAGTACTTC	CASSRVDGWDEQYF
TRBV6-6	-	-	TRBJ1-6	TGTGCCAGCAACCATCAGGGTTCACCCCTCCACTTT	CASNHQGSPLHF
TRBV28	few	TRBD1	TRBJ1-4	TGTGCCAGCAGGGGACAGGGTGTAGGTGAAAAACTGTTTTTT	CASRGQGVGEKLFF
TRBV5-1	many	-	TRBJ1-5	TGCGCCAGCAGCTTGGCAGGGATGGGCAATCAGCCCCAGCATTTT	CASSLAGMGNQPQHF
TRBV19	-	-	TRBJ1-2	TGTGCCAGTAGTATAAAGGCGGAAGCTAACTATGGCTACACCTTC	CASSIKAEANYGYTF
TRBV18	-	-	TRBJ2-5	TGTGCCAGCCGAGACTCCCAAGAGACCCAGTACTTC	CASRDSQETQYF
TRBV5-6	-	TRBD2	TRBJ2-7	TGTGCCAGCAGCTTGGGACTAGCGGGAGGGCTGTACGAGCAGTACTTC	CASSLGLAGGLYEQYF
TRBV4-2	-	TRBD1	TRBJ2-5	TGTGCCAGCAGCCAAGATTCCGGGACAGGTCAGGCTCGGGAGACCCAGTACTTC	CASSQDSGTGQARETQYF
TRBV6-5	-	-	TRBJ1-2	TGTGCCAGCAGTTACTCGAACCCTAACCTTGACTATGGCTACACCTTC	CASSYSNPNLDYGYTF
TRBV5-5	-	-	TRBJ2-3	TGTGCCAGCAACGAAAGCGGCGACTTTTACGTTAGCACAGATACGCAGTATTTT	CASNESGDFYVSTDTQYF
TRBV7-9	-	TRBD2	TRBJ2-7	TGTGCCAGCAGCTCCCTGAACCTAGCGGGAGGGCCGGTTCACGAGCAGTACTTC	CASSSLNLAGGPVHEQYF
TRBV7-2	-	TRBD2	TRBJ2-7	TGTGCCAGCAGCTTATGGCTAGCGGTCTCCTACGAGCAGTACTTC	CASSLWLAVSYEQYF
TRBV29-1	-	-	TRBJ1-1	TGCAGCGTTGAGACCCTGGGGACATATGATAACACTGAAGCTTTCTTT	CSVETLGTYDNTEAFF
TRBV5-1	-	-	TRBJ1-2	TGCGCCAGCAGCTTGGTAGGCCCGGGGAATGGCTACACCTTC	CASSLVGPGNGYTF
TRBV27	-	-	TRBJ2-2	TGTGCCAGCAGTTTAAAGAGGACCGGGGAGCTGTTTTTT	CASSLKRTGELFF
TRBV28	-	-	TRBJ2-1	TGTGCCAGCAGTTTACAGGGGCCTCCTCGGGGCGATGAGCAGTTCTTC	CASSLQGPPRGDEQFF
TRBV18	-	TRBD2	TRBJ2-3	TGTGCCAGCTCACCAGCCCATCTAGCGGGGGGCACAGATACGCAGTATTTT	CASSPAHLAGGTDTQYF
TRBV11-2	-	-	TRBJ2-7	TGTGCCAGCAGCGCAGACAAAACCTACGAGCAGTACTTC	CASSADKTYEQYF
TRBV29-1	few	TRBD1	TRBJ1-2	TGCAGCATACAGGGGGCGAAGGGAGAATATGGCTACACCTTC	CSIQGAKGEYGYTF
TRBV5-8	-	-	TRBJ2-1	TGTGCCAGCAGCTTTCGACAGGTCACTCATGAGCAGTTCTTC	CASSFRQVTHEQFF
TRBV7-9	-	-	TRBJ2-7	TGTGCCAGCAGCCTAAACGGTGCCACCTACGAGCAGTACTTC	CASSLNGATYEQYF
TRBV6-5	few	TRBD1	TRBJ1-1	TGTGCCAGCAGTCCCTCGGACCCAGGGGGCACTGAAGCTTTCTTT	CASSPSDPGGTEAFF
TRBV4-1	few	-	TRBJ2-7	TGCGCCAGCAGCCATTCGAAGGAGGGAAGAGGAGGTGGGGAGCAGTACTTC	CASSHSKEGRGGGEQYF
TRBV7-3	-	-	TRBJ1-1	TGTGCCAGCAGCACCAATACAGGATCTGTAGCTTTCTTT	CASSTNTGSVAFF
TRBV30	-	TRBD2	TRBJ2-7	TGTGCCTGGAGTGTAGTCCGACTAGCGGCTACCTACGAGCAGTACTTC	CAWSVVRLAATYEQYF
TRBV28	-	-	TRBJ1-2	TGTGCCAGCAGAAATACGGACAGCTCCTATGGCTACACCTTC	CASRNTDSSYGYTF
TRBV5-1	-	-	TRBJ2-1	TGCGCCAGCCGAGCGATCGATGAGCAGTTCTTC	CASRAIDEQFF